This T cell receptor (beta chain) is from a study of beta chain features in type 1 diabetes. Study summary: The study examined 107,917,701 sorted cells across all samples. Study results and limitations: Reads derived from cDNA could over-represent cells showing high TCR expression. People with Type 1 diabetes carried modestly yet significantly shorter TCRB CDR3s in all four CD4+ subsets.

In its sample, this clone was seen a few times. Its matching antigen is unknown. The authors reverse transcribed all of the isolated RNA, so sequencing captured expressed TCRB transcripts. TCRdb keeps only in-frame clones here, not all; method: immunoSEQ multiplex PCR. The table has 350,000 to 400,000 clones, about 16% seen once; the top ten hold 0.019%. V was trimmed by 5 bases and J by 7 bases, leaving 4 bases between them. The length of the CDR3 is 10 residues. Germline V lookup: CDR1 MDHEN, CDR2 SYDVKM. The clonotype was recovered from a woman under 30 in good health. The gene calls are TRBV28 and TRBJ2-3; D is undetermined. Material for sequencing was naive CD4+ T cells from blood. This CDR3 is CASSRYTQYF. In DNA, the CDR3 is TGTGCCAGCAGTCGGTATACGCAGTATTTT.